Below, 26 T cell receptor beta chains from the same sample are listed, as sequenced in a study of radiotherapy plus CTLA-4 blockade in lung cancer. Measured with immunoSEQ multiplex PCR; TCRdb has only the in-frame clones, and not every one. The profile shows 28,000 or so clones, approximately 78% of them singletons. The specimen comprised peripheral blood, sampled from a patient treated with radiotherapy plus ipilimumab. These receptors were obtained from a human donor with non-small cell lung cancer who had stable disease on radiotherapy plus ipilimumab.

The chain has TRBV19 and TRBJ2-7; 9 bases fit TRBD1. Germline CDR1 LNHDA, CDR2 SQIVND (reference sequence). Trimming at V came to 5 bases and at J to 5 bases, leaving 10 bases not matched to a gene. The CDR3 is 15 residues long. The CDR3 loop is CASSLLGQGPHEQYF. CDR3 sequence (DNA): TGTGCCAGTAGTCTACTGGGACAGGGACCTCACGAGCAGTACTTC.

The V call is TRBV28, the J call TRBJ2-7; 8 bases map to TRBD2. The CDR3 covers 13 residues. V shed 5 bases and J 4 bases; nucleotides not matched to a gene: 4. Germline V CDR1 and CDR2: MDHEN, SYDVKM. CDR3: CASSRGGEYEQYV. CDR3 DNA sequence: TGTGCCAGCAGTCGGGGGGGGGAATACGAGCAGTACGTC.

The chain is built from TRBV7-9 and TRBJ1-1; D perhaps matches TRBD1 (6 bases). CDR3 length: 15 amino acids. Per germline, CDR1 SEHNR and CDR2 FQNEAQ (reference sequence). Between the trimmed V and J ends, which lost 6 bases and 4 bases, there was a span of 18 bases. Here the CDR3 DNA reads TGTGCCAGCAGTCGCGAATGGGGGCAGGTCACTGAAGCTTTCTTT. Encoded protein: CASSREWGQVTEAFF.

This clone was counted between two and nine times. J is TRBJ1-3 and V is TRBV5-1; D possibly corresponds to TRBD1 (5 bases). Trimming removed 4 bases at V and 0 bases at J, with 17 bases between. Germline CDR1 is SGHRS and CDR2 is YFSETQ. The CDR3 covers 17 residues. The CDR3 nucleotides read TGCGCCAGCAGCAAATACCGGGGCCTAGACTCTGGAAACACCATATATTTT. It specifies CASSKYRGLDSGNTIYF. The entire variable domain, with the rest obtained from reference TRBV5-1 and TRBJ1-3, is as follows: KAGVTQTPRYLIKTRGQQVTLSCSPISGHRSVSWYQQTPGQGLQFLFEYFSETQRNKGNFPGRFSGRQFSNSRSEMNVSTLELGDSALYLCASSKYRGLDSGNTIYFGEGSWLTVV.

This chain links TRBV2 with TRBJ2-7; D tentatively reads TRBD1 or TRBD2 (5 bases each). This CDR3 contains 15 residues. Germline assignment: CDR1 SNHLY and CDR2 FYNNEI. Trimming cost V 4 bases and J 2 bases, with 15 bases left between them. DNA for the CDR3: TGTGCCAGCAGTGCTCCGCTCCAGGGAGCCTACGAGCAGTACGTC. This sequence encodes CASSAPLQGAYEQYV.

The rearrangement joins TRBV19 to TRBJ1-2; no clear D gene. Per germline, CDR1 LNHDA and CDR2 SQIVND (reference sequence). The CDR3 extends over 11 amino acids. Trimming stripped 3 bases from V and 6 bases from J, with 5 bases between. The CDR3 region has the DNA TGTGCCAGTAGTATTGATGATGGCTACACCTTC. Translation: CASSIDDGYTF.

The chain uses TRBV9 and TRBJ1-4; D not resolved. The CDR3 is 13 residues long. V gave up 0 bases and J gave up 8 bases, with 8 bases separating them. Germline assignment: CDR1 SGDLS and CDR2 YYNGEE. The CDR3 DNA is TGTGCCAGCAGCGTAGGTACGGGAGAAAAACTGTTTTTT. Protein: CASSVGTGEKLFF.

This clone is a singleton in its sample. The chain is built from TRBV6-1 and TRBJ2-5; 7 nucleotides match TRBD1. V lost 0 bases, J lost 7 bases, and 8 bases stayed unmatched. Germline CDR1 MNHNS, CDR2 SASEGT. This CDR3 is built from 15 residues. The CDR3 sequence: CASSEATGSGVTQYF. In nucleotides, the CDR3 is TGTGCCAGCAGTGAAGCGACAGGGTCAGGGGTGACCCAGTACTTC.

The chain recombines TRBV6-1 with TRBJ2-2; possibly TRBD1 for D (5 bases). The CDR3 spans 13 residues. From germline, CDR1 is MNHNS and CDR2 SASEGT. Trimming stripped 7 bases from V and 4 bases from J, with 10 bases between. As DNA, the CDR3 is TGTGCCAGCAACTTTCAGGGCACCGGGGAGCTGTTTTTT. Translated, it gives CASNFQGTGELFF.

The V gene is TRBV10-3, the J gene TRBJ2-1; the D call may be TRBD1 or TRBD2 (8 bases each). The V end lost 6 bases, the J end lost 5 bases, and 26 bases lay between the germline ends. Germline values: CDR1 ENHRY, CDR2 SYGVKD. The CDR3 has 18 residues. DNA for the CDR3: TGTGCCATCAGCGCCCAAACGGGGGGGGACAGGAGACACAATGAGCAGTTCTTC. As protein: CAISAQTGGDRRHNEQFF.

This clone was counted a single time. The chain carries TRBV18 and TRBJ1-5; D is ambiguous. Between the trimmed V and J ends, which lost 3 bases and 6 bases, there was a span of 18 bases. From germline, CDR1 is KGHSH and CDR2 LQKENI. The CDR3 sequence is 16 residues long. Written as DNA, the CDR3 is TGTGCCAGCTCACCTTTGGCAGTCGGAATCGGTCAGCCCCAGCATTTT. Protein product: CASSPLAVGIGQPQHF.

The chain links TRBV11-2 to TRBJ2-1, with D perhaps TRBD1 (6 bases). V shed 3 bases and J shed 7 bases, with 13 bases lying between them. Per germline, CDR1 SGHAT and CDR2 FQNNGV. The length of the CDR3 is 14 residues. The CDR3 loop is CASSFWGTLNEQFF. The CDR3 DNA follows: TGTGCCAGCAGCTTCTGGGGGACATTGAATGAGCAGTTCTTC.

The chain employs TRBV5-8 and TRBJ2-2, with TRBD1 matching over 9 bases. CDR1 is SGHTS and CDR2 is YDEGEE in the germline V gene. V dropped 9 bases and J dropped 4; count of bases not matched to a gene: 13. The CDR3 consists of 16 residues. CDR3 amino acids: CATPPRDRVSTGELFF. The CDR3 coding sequence is TGTGCCACCCCTCCCCGGGACAGGGTTAGCACCGGGGAGCTGTTTTTT.

This clone has just a few counts. The chain carries TRBV7-2 and TRBJ2-4, with TRBD1 identical over 9 bases. V lost 7 bases to trimming and J lost 9 bases; unmatched junction nucleotides: 13. Germline assignment: CDR1 SGHTA and CDR2 FQGNSA. This CDR3 has 15 amino acids. In DNA form, the CDR3 reads TGTGCCAGCACCCTGGGGAACAGGGGGCAGGGCATTCAGTACTTC. Encoded protein: CASTLGNRGQGIQYF. The full variable domain, in which reference TRBV7-2 and TRBJ2-4 provide the parts outside the CDR3, is GAGVSQSPSNKVTEKGKDVELRCDPISGHTALYWYRQSLGQGLEFLIYFQGNSAPDKSGLPSDRFSAERTGGSVSTLTIQRTQQEDSAVYLCASTLGNRGQGIQYFGAGTRLSVL.

The chain recombines TRBV7-2 with TRBJ1-1, with 10 bases that match TRBD1. Germline V CDR1 and CDR2: SGHTA, FQGNSA. With 2 bases clipped from V and 6 bases from J, the junction kept 6 bases outside the gene matches. This CDR3 has 15 amino acids. The CDR3 DNA reads as TGTGCCAGCAGCTTATACACCGGGACAGGGGCTGAAGCTTTCTTT. The encoded protein is CASSLYTGTGAEAFF.

This chain connects TRBV5-4 to TRBJ1-2, with TRBD1 matching 7 bases. This CDR3 has 15 amino acids. J lost 6 bases, V lost 0 bases, and 8 bases had no gene match. CDR1 and CDR2 from the germline V gene are SGHNT and YYREEE (reference sequence). The CDR3 DNA is TGTGCCAGCAGCTTGGAATTCGACAGGGCAAATGGCTACACCTTC. Translated, it gives CASSLEFDRANGYTF. Supplemented by reference TRBV5-4 and TRBJ1-2, the full variable domain reads ETGVTQSPTHLIKTRGQQVTLRCSSQSGHNTVSWYQQALGQGPQFIFQYYREEENGRGNFPPRFSGLQFPNYSSELNVNALELDDSALYLCASSLEFDRANGYTFGSGTRLTVV.

The rearrangement uses TRBV7-8 and TRBJ1-2; D is ambiguous. Trimming removed 5 bases from V and 0 bases from J, with 16 bases in between. The CDR3 covers 16 residues. The germline gives CDR1 SGHVS, CDR2 FQNEAQ. The CDR3, as DNA: TGTGCCAGCAGCGCGTCCGGAACACAAACTAACTATGGCTACACCTTC. Its translation: CASSASGTQTNYGYTF. Complete variable domain (other parts from reference TRBV7-8 and TRBJ1-2): GAGVSQSPRYKVAKRGQDVALRCDPISGHVSLFWYQQALGQGPEFLTYFQNEAQLDKSGLPSDRFFAERPEGSVSTLKIQRTQQEDSAVYLCASSASGTQTNYGYTFGSGTRLTVV.

This rearrangement joins TRBV18 to TRBJ1-1; TRBD1 matches 7 bases. Germline V lookup: CDR1 KGHSH, CDR2 LQKENI. The CDR3 covers 15 residues. V lost 1 base, J lost 1 base, and 3 bases stayed unmatched. CDR3 in DNA: TGTGCCAGCTCACCACGGCAGGGGGGGAACACTGAAGCTTTCTTT. Its protein product is CASSPRQGGNTEAFF.

This chain joins TRBV27 and TRBJ2-2; D is ambiguous. Trimming stripped 5 bases from V and 0 bases from J, with 19 bases between. Germline-derived CDR1 and CDR2 are MNHEY and SMNVEV (reference sequence). CDR3 length: 18 residues. As DNA, the CDR3 is TGTGCCAGCAGTCCGATGCGCGCCCTACTAACGAACACCGGGGAGCTGTTTTTT. Its protein is CASSPMRALLTNTGELFF.

The rearrangement uses TRBV20-1 and TRBJ1-1; TRBD1 might be the D (5 bases). In germline, CDR1 is DFQATT, CDR2 SNEGSKA (reference sequence). This CDR3 has 11 residues. V lost 6 bases and J 7 bases, leaving 12 bases between the germline ends. The CDR3 protein is CSAIQGVEAFF. The CDR3 DNA reads TGCAGTGCGATTCAGGGTGTTGAAGCTTTCTTT.

This sequence joins TRBV29-1 and TRBJ1-2; no reliable D call. Trimming stripped 4 bases from V and 4 bases from J, with 13 bases between. CDR3 length: 13 residues. CDR1 is SQVTM and CDR2 is ANQGSEA in the germline V gene. The CDR3 reads CSVGTETLYGYTF. The CDR3 coding sequence is TGCAGCGTTGGGACCGAGACCCTCTATGGCTACACCTTC. Supplemented by reference TRBV29-1 and TRBJ1-2, the full variable domain reads SAVISQKPSRDICQRGTSLTIQCQVDSQVTMMFWYRQQPGQSLTLIATANQGSEATYESGFVIDKFPISRPNLTFSTLTVSNMSPEDSSIYLCSVGTETLYGYTFGSGTRLTVV.

The V gene is TRBV27, the J gene TRBJ1-2; D is undetermined. The length of the CDR3 is 14 residues. Trimming shortened V by 4 bases and J by 4 bases, and 13 bases separated the two germline ends. Germline CDR1 MNHEY, CDR2 SMNVEV (reference sequence). The chain's CDR3 is CASSSTSRSYGYTF. CDR3 sequence (DNA): TGTGCCAGCAGTTCGACCAGTAGAAGCTATGGCTACACCTTC.

The V and J genes are TRBV5-8 and TRBJ2-7; D uncertain. The V end was cut by 0 bases, the J end by 4 bases, with 11 bases between. Germline V gene sequence: CDR1 SGHTS, CDR2 YDEGEE. This CDR3 comprises 14 residues. The CDR3 region has the DNA TGTGCCAGCAGCTTGGGTCCCCGCGAGTACGAGCAGTACGTC. Amino acids: CASSLGPREYEQYV.

The CDR3 nucleotides read TGTGCCAGCAGCTTCGGCAACAATGAGCAGTTCTTC. Translating gives CASSFGNNEQFF. This chain uses TRBV5-4 with TRBJ2-1; no firm D call. This CDR3 spans 12 amino acids. The germline CDR1 and CDR2 sequences are SGHNT and YYREEE (reference sequence). V lost 2 bases and J lost 5, with 5 bases in between.

On this clone: This CDR3 is also generated by other DNA sequences in the sample. The CDR3 bases are TGTGCCTGGACAACAGGGGGTCGGGGCTACGAGCAGTACTTC. Protein sequence: CAWTTGGRGYEQYF. The chain uses TRBV30 and TRBJ2-7; 8 bases match TRBD1. Germline V CDR1 and CDR2: GTSNPN, SVGIG (reference sequence). The ends lost 4 bases at V and 3 bases at J; junction bases unmatched: 8. This CDR3 comprises 14 residues. Together with reference TRBV30 and TRBJ2-7, the CDR3 gives the full variable domain: SQTIHQWPATLVQPVGSPLSLECTVEGTSNPNLYWYRQAAGRGLQLLFYSVGIGQISSEVPQNLSASRPQDRQFILSSKKLLLSDSGFYLCAWTTGGRGYEQYFGPGTRLTVT.

The J gene is TRBJ2-1, the V gene TRBV27; 10 bases line up with TRBD2. The trim removed 6 bases at V and 9 bases at J, leaving 2 bases unmatched. CDR3 length: 12 residues. Germline lookup yields CDR1 MNHEY and CDR2 SMNVEV (reference sequence). The CDR3 bases are TGTGCCAGCAGGATAGCGGGAGGTGAGCAGTTCTTC. Its protein is CASRIAGGEQFF.